This TCR beta chain was identified during a study of T cells after yellow fever vaccination. Across the study: With SMART-Seq v4 Ultra Low Input, the fractions containing low cell numbers were prepared.

V was clipped by 5 bases and J by 3 bases, with 16 bases between them. Germline assignment: CDR1 SGHTA and CDR2 FQGNSA. CDR3 length: 16 amino acids. TCRdb re-derived calls from the 5' RACE reads in MiXCR, one entry per CDR3 protein. The sample contains some 340,000 distinct CDR3 sequences, about 10% of which appear only once. This chain joins TRBV7-2 and TRBJ2-2; D is tentatively TRBD1 or TRBD2 (5 bases each). The sequenced sample was CD4+ T cells sorted from PBMCs, obtained 45 days after the yellow fever booster vaccination. This TCR came from a man aged 18 to 29 who received the YFV17D yellow fever vaccine. In nucleotides, the CDR3 is TGTGCCAGCAGCCTGAGTGGGGGTCGGGACACCGGGGAGCTGTTTTTT. Translating gives CASSLSGGRDTGELFF. The full variable domain, with the rest looked up from reference TRBV7-2 and TRBJ2-2, is GAGVSQSPSNKVTEKGKDVELRCDPISGHTALYWYRQSLGQGLEFLIYFQGNSAPDKSGLPSDRFSAERTGGSVSTLTIQRTQQEDSAVYLCASSLSGGRDTGELFFGEGSRLTVL.